Shown below are 20 T cell receptor beta chains from a single sample sequenced in a study of tumor-infiltrating lymphocytes in primary liver carcinoma. A primer matching the constant region was used to make TCR beta cDNA from 500 ng of total RNA. It was through three nested multiplex PCR rounds of slightly modified ARM-PCR that TCR beta libraries arose. Each of the first two PCR rounds ran roughly 10 cycles with TRBV1-TRBV30 forward and C-beta reverse primers. TCRdb passed the multiplex PCR reads through MiXCR, listing each CDR3 protein once. The sample carries approximately 310,000 distinct CDR3 sequences, around three fifths recorded once. Unsorted whole blood yielded the blood RNA, and germline DNA was also extracted. The sequencing sample was made of peripheral blood. These receptors were taken from a man aged 35-49 years with primary liver carcinoma and hepatitis B virus infection.

The CDR3 DNA reads as TGTGCTGCCTTATACCGGGACAGGGGCCCCTATGGCTACACCTTC. It codes for CAALYRDRGPYGYTF. J is TRBJ1-2 and V is TRBV30; 10 bases align to TRBD1. This CDR3 region has 15 residues. Germline V gives CDR1 GTSNPN, CDR2 SVGIG (reference sequence).

Remarks on this clonotype: The conserved phenylalanine or tryptophan normally closing the CDR3 is absent here, so this likely arose from a read error. Because the CDR3's place on the DNA is in doubt, the DNA is left out and the CDR3 is given as listed by TCRdb. The V gene is TRBV12-3 or TRBV12-4, the J gene TRBJ2-7; TRBD2, the table's D call, lacks a check against the DNA. The CDR3 has 13 residues if both end residues are counted. CDR3 residues: CASSLSSEGPRYS.

This clonotype is labeled medium-sized (0.01 to 0.1%). The V call is TRBV11-2, the J call TRBJ2-7, with D perhaps TRBD1 (5 bases). This CDR3 region has 13 residues. Germline loops: CDR1 SGHAT, CDR2 FQNNGV. With 1 base removed from V and 3 bases from J, the gap between germline ends came to 7 bases. The CDR3 loop reads CASSLGGGYEQYF. The CDR3 coding sequence is TGTGCCAGCAGCTTAGGGGGCGGCTACGAGCAGTACTTC.

The gene calls are TRBV7-8 and TRBJ2-5, with D possibly TRBD1 on 6 matching bases. This CDR3 spans 14 amino acids. V lost 6 bases and J 2 bases, leaving 13 bases between the germline ends. CDR1 is SGHVS and CDR2 is FQNEAQ in the germline V gene. CDR3 amino acids: CASRVGTTQETQYF. The DNA of the CDR3 is TGTGCCAGCAGAGTGGGGACAACTCAAGAGACCCAGTACTTC.

Concerning this clonotype itself: This sequence may be a read error, since a much larger clone differs from it by one base. Likely a read error: the CDR3 ends without its conserved phenylalanine or tryptophan. The rearrangement joins TRBV5-6 to TRBJ1-2; D is perhaps TRBD1 (5 bases). Germline CDR1 reads SGHDT; CDR2 reads YYEEEE. The CDR3 extends over 14 amino acids. Trimming shortened V by 4 bases and J by 2 bases, and 12 bases separated the two germline ends. The CDR3 DNA reads TGTGCCAGCAGCCCCAGTGGACACAACTATGGCTACACCTTA. Translation gives CASSPSGHNYGYTL.

In the case of this clonotype: A much larger clonotype is one base distant, so this may be a read error. The rearrangement uses TRBV29-1 and TRBJ2-3, with 9 bases that match TRBD1. The germline V gene has CDR1 SQVTM and CDR2 ANQGSEA. There are 13 residues in the CDR3. The CDR3 sequence: CSVAHRGRDMQYF. In DNA, the CDR3 is TGCAGCGTTGCTCACAGGGGGCGGGATATGCAGTATTTT.

This clonotype was detected once. A much more abundant neighbour one base away suggests this may be a read error. This chain uses TRBV6-5 with TRBJ2-1; 11 nucleotides agree with TRBD1. Trimming at V came to 6 bases and at J to 9 bases, leaving 7 bases not matched to a gene. From germline, CDR1 is MNHEY and CDR2 SVGAGI. This CDR3 is built from 14 residues. The CDR3 protein is CASSRDRGGTEQFF. The CDR3 DNA is TGTGCCAGCAGCCGGGACAGGGGGGGGACTGAGCAGTTCTTC.

Comments on this clonotype: A read error may account for a junction end that differs from germline. The CDR3, as DNA: TGCGCCAGCAGCGCCAGGACGGCGCGGAGTACGTCGAACACTGAAGCCTTCTTT. This encodes CASSARTARSTSNTEAFF. The chain has TRBV5-1 and TRBJ1-1; D is unresolved. The CDR3 sequence is 18 residues long. The germline V gene encodes CDR1 SGHRS and CDR2 YFSETQ.

Note on this clonotype: Its ends do not fully match the called genes, so a read error is possible. The chain recombines TRBV6-6 with TRBJ2-3; tentatively, D is TRBD1 or TRBD2 (6 bases each). The CDR3 contains 16 residues. In germline, CDR1 is MNHNY, CDR2 SVGAGI (reference sequence). Here the CDR3 DNA reads TGTGCCAGCAATTACTCGAGGCTAGGGGGGACAGATACGCAGTATTTT. This encodes CASNYSRLGGTDTQYF.

This sequence joins TRBV11-2 and TRBJ2-5; the D is unclear. V lost 1 base, J lost 3 bases, and 6 bases lay in between. Per the germline V gene, CDR1 is SGHAT and CDR2 is FQNNGV. This CDR3 has 13 residues. CDR3 protein: CASSLVLEETQYF. CDR3 DNA sequence: TGTGCCAGCAGCTTAGTTCTGGAAGAGACCCAGTACTTC.

This clonotype appeared many times. CDR3 region: CASSEAVGGNQPQHF. CDR3 nucleotides: TGTGCCAGCAGTGAAGCGGTGGGAGGCAATCAGCCCCAGCATTTT. V usage is TRBV6-1 and J usage is TRBJ1-5; D remains unclear. V was trimmed by 0 bases and J by 2 bases, leaving 8 bases between them. Germline V gene sequence: CDR1 MNHNS, CDR2 SASEGT. The CDR3 runs 15 residues.

In this sample, this clonotype turned up a few times. V is TRBV5-4 and J is TRBJ1-6, with 7 nucleotides matching TRBD1. CDR1 and CDR2 (germline): SGHNT, YYREEE (reference sequence). V lost 3 bases, J lost 3 bases, and 3 bases stayed unmatched. The CDR3 extends over 15 amino acids. CDR3 loop: CASSSGTVYNSPLHF. In DNA form, the CDR3 reads TGTGCCAGCAGCTCCGGGACAGTCTATAATTCACCCCTCCACTTT.

The chain recombines TRBV28 with TRBJ1-6, with 7 bases fitting TRBD1. This CDR3 is 13 amino acids long. Germline V gene data show CDR1 as MDHEN and CDR2 as SYDVKM. The junction had 4 bases not matched to a gene; V was cut back by 7 bases and J by 7 bases. Here the CDR3 reads CASTLDRNSPLHF. The CDR3 coding sequence is TGTGCCAGCACCTTGGACAGGAATTCACCCCTCCACTTT. Looking up the rest from reference TRBV28 and TRBJ1-6 gives the full variable domain: DVKVTQSSRYLVKRTGEKVFLECVQDMDHENMFWYRQDPGLGLRLIYFSYDVKMKEKGDIPEGYSVSREKKERFSLILESASTNQTSMYLCASTLDRNSPLHFGNGTRLTVT.

Turning to this clonotype: One end of the junction does not line up with germline, which may come from a read error. The CDR3: CASSLGGGTFYNKQFF. The CDR3 coding sequence is TGCGCCAGCAGCTTGGGGGGAGGAACCTTCTACAATAAGCAGTTCTTC. This rearrangement joins TRBV5-1 to TRBJ2-1, with D perhaps matching TRBD2 (6 bases). Germline V gene data show CDR1 as SGHRS and CDR2 as YFSETQ. This CDR3 has 16 amino acids.

This clonotype was picked up a small number of times. This may be a read error: a much more frequent sequence differs by one nucleotide. V and J are TRBV29-1 and TRBJ1-1; D is perhaps TRBD1 (5 bases). The germline CDR1 and CDR2 sequences are SQVTM and ANQGSEA. CDR3 size: 11 residues. The CDR3 is CSVRGGTEASF. The CDR3 DNA sequence: TGCAGCGTTAGAGGAGGGACTGAAGCTTCCTTT.

As regards this clonotype: A read error is possible here, since a much larger clone lies one base away. The chain links TRBV6-2 or TRBV6-3 to TRBJ1-5; TRBD1 matches at 7 bases. V shed 5 bases and J 6 bases; nucleotides not matched to a gene: 10. The CDR3 extends over 15 amino acids. The germline V gene has CDR1 MNHEY and CDR2 SVGEGT. CDR3 protein: CASSQLQGTVQPQHF. Here the CDR3 DNA reads TGTGCCAGCAGTCAACTCCAGGGGACAGTTCAGCCCCAGCATTTT.

Note on this clonotype: Relative to the germline gene, one junction end is altered; a read error may explain this. CDR3 coding DNA: TGTGTCAGTAGTACTAGGCGTCAGCCAGATACGGAGTATTTT. It is translated as CVSSTRRQPDTEYF. V usage is TRBV11-2 and J usage is TRBJ2-3; D possibly corresponds to TRBD2 (5 bases). Germline V gives CDR1 SGHAT, CDR2 FQNNGV. This CDR3 contains 14 residues.

In regard to this clonotype: The CDR3 end shows no conserved phenylalanine or tryptophan, and so a read error is likely. The CDR3 loop is CASSQGQGLAGGDTGELFI. The DNA of the CDR3 is TGTGCCAGCAGCCAAGGTCAGGGACTAGCGGGAGGTGACACCGGGGAGCTGTTTATT. The chain couples TRBV4-2 to TRBJ2-2, with TRBD2 identical over 15 bases. V was pared by 1 base and J by 3 bases, with 6 bases of the junction left unmatched. Germline V gene lookup returns CDR1 LGHNA and CDR2 YNFKEQ. This CDR3 comprises 19 residues.

The J gene is TRBJ2-7, the V gene TRBV7-9; D unresolved. V was clipped by 5 bases and J by 4 bases, with 12 bases between them. CDR1 and CDR2 (germline): SEHNR, FQNEAQ (reference sequence). The CDR3 covers 13 residues. CDR3 protein: CASSPPQRYEQYF. As DNA, the CDR3 is TGTGCCAGCAGCCCCCCGCAGAGGTACGAGCAGTACTTC.

This clonotype has ten or more counts. This sequence joins TRBV10-3 and TRBJ2-3; possible D gene TRBD2, 5 bases. Trimming shortened V by 7 bases and J by 4 bases, and 12 bases separated the two germline ends. The length of the CDR3 is 13 residues. Germline CDR1 ENHRY, CDR2 SYGVKD. This CDR3 is CAIMREWADTQYF. The CDR3 DNA reads TGTGCCATCATGAGGGAGTGGGCAGATACGCAGTATTTT.